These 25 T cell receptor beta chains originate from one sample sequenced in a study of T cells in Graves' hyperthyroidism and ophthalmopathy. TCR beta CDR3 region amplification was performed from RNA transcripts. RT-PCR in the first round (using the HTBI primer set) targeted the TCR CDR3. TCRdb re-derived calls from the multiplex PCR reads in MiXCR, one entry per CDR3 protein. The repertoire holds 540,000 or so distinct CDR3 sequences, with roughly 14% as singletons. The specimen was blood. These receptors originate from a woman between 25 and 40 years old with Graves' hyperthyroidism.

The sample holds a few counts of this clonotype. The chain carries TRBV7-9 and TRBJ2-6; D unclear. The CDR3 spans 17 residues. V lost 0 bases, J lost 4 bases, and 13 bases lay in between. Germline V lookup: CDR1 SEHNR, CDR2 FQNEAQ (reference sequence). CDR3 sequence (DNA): TGTGCCAGCAGCTTAGCGGGGTCCCGGGCCGGGGCCAACGTCCTGACTTTC. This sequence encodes CASSLAGSRAGANVLTF.

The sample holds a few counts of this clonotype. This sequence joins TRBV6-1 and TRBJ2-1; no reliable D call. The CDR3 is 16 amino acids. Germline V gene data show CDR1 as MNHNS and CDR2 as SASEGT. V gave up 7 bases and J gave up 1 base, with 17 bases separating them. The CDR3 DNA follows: TGTGCCAGCATCCCGAACTCTATGGGTTCCTACAATGAGCAGTTCTTC. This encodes CASIPNSMGSYNEQFF.

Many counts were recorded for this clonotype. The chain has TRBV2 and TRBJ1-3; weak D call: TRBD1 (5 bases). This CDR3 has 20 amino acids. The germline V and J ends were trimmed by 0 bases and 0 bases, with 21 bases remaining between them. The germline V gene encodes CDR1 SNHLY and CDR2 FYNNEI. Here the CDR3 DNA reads TGTGCCAGCAGTGAAGCGTCTGGCAGGGTCAGCTCCAACTCTGGAAACACCATATATTTT. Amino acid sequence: CASSEASGRVSSNSGNTIYF. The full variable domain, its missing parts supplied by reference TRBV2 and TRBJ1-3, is EPEVTQTPSHQVTQMGQEVILRCVPISNHLYFYWYRQILGQKVEFLVSFYNNEISEKSEIFDDQFSVERPDGSNFTLKIRSTKLEDSAMYFCASSEASGRVSSNSGNTIYFGEGSWLTVV.

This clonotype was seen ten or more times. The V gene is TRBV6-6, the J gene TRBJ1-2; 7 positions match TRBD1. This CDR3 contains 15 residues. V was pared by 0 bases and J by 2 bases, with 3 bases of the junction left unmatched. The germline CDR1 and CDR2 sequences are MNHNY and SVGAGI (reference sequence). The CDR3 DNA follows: TGTGCCAGCAGTTACTCAAGAGGGGGCAACTATGGCTACACCTTC. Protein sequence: CASSYSRGGNYGYTF.

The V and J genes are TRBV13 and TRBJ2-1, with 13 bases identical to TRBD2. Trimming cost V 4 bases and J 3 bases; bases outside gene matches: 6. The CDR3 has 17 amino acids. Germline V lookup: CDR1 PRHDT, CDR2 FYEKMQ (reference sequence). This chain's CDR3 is CASSSGLAGVFYNEQFF. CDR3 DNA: TGTGCCAGCAGCTCCGGACTAGCGGGAGTTTTCTACAATGAGCAGTTCTTC.

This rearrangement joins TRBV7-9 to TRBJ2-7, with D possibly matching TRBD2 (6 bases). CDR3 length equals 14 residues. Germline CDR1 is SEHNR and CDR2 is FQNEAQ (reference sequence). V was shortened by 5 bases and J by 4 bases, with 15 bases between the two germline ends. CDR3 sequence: CASSPREFWYEQYF. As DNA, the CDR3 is TGTGCCAGCAGCCCCCGGGAGTTTTGGTACGAGCAGTACTTC.

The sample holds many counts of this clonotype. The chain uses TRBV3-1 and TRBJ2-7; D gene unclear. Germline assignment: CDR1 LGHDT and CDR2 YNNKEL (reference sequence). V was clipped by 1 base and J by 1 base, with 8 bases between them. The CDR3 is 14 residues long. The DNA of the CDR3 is TGTGCCAGCAGCCAAGCTACGGAATCCTACGAGCAGTACTTC. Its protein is CASSQATESYEQYF.

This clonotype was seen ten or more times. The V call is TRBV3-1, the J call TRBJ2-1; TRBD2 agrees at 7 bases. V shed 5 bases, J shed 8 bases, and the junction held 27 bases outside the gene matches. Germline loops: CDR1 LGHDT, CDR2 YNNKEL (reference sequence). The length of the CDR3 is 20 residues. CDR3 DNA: TGTGCCAGCAGCTTCCCAGCGGGGTTGCGCCGACCCCCCGGTGAGGATGAGCAGTTCTTC. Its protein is CASSFPAGLRRPPGEDEQFF.

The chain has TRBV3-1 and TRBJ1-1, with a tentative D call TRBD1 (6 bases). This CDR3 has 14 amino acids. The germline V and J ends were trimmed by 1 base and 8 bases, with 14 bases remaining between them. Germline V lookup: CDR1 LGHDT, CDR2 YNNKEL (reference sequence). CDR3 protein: CASSQARGGGEAFF. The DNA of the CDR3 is TGTGCCAGCAGCCAAGCCAGGGGCGGGGGAGAAGCTTTCTTT. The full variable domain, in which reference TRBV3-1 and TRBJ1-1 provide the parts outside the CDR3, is DTAVSQTPKYLVTQMGNDKSIKCEQNLGHDTMYWYKQDSKKFLKIMFSYNNKELIINETVPNRFSPKSPDKAHLNLHINSLELGDSAVYFCASSQARGGGEAFFGQGTRLTVV.

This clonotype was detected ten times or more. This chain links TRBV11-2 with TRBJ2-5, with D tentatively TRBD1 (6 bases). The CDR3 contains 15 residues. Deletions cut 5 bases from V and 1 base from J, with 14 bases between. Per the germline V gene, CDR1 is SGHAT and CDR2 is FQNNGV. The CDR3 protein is CASSPLGQLQETQYF. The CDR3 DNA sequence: TGTGCCAGCAGCCCCCTCGGACAGCTCCAAGAGACCCAGTACTTC.

CDR3 sequence reads: CASSQEPHGAYEQYF. The CDR3 DNA reads as TGCGCCAGCAGCCAAGAACCGCATGGGGCCTACGAGCAGTACTTC. The chain combines TRBV4-3 with TRBJ2-7, with no clear D. The V end was cut by 0 bases, the J end by 2 bases, with 11 bases between. This CDR3 spans 15 amino acids. The germline V gene encodes CDR1 LGHNA and CDR2 YSLEER.

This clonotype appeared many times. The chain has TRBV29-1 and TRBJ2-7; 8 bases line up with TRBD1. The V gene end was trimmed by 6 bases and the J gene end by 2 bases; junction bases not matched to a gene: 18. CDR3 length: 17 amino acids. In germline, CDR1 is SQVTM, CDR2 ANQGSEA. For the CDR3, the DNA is TGCAGCGTCGATTGTCCGGACACCGGGACAGGTCCCTACGAGCAGTACTTC. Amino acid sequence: CSVDCPDTGTGPYEQYF.

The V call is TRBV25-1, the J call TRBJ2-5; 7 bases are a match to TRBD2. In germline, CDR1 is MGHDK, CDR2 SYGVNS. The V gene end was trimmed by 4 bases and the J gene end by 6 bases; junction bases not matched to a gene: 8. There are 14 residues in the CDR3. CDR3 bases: TGTGCCAGCAGTGGGGCAGGGAGGGTAAAGACCCAGTACTTC. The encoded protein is CASSGAGRVKTQYF.

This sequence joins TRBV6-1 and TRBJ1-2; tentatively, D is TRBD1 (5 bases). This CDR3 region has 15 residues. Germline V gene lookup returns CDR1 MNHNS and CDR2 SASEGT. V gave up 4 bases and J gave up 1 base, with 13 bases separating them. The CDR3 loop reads CASSVSGLHNYGYTF. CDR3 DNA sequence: TGTGCCAGCAGTGTTTCGGGACTACATAACTATGGCTACACCTTC.

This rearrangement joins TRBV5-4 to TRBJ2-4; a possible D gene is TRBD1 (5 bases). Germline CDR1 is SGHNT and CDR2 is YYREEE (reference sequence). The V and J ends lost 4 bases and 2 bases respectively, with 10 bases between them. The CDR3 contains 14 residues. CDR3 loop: CASSDDRSKNIQYF. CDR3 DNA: TGTGCCAGCAGCGACGACAGATCCAAAAACATTCAGTACTTC.

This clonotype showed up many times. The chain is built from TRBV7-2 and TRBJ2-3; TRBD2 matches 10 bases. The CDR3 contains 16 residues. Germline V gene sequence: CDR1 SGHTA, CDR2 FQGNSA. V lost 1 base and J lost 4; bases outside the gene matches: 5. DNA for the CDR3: TGTGCCAGCAGCTTAGGGGCTAGCGGGAGCGCAGATACGCAGTATTTT. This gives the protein CASSLGASGSADTQYF. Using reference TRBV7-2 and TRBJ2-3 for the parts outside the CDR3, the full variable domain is GAGVSQSPSNKVTEKGKDVELRCDPISGHTALYWYRQSLGQGLEFLIYFQGNSAPDKSGLPSDRFSAERTGGSVSTLTIQRTQQEDSAVYLCASSLGASGSADTQYFGPGTRLTVL.

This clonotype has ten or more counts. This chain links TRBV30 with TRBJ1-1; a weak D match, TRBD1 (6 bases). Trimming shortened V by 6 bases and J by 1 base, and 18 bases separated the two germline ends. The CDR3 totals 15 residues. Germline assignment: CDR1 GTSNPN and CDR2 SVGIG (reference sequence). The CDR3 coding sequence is TGTGCCTGTCAAGTCGGGGGCGCGAGGAACACTGAAGCTTTCTTT. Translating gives CACQVGGARNTEAFF.

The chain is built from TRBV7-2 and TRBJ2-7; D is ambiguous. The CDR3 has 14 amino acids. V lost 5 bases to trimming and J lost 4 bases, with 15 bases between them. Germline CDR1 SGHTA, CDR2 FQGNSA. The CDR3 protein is CASSLDPIKYEQYF. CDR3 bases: TGTGCCAGCAGCCTTGACCCTATCAAGTACGAGCAGTACTTC.

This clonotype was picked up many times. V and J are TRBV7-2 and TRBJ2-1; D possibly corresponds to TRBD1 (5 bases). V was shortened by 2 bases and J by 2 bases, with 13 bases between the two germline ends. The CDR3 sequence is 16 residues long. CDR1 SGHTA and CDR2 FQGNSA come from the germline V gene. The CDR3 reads CASSLKTVRAYNEQFF. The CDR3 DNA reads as TGTGCCAGCAGCTTAAAGACGGTCAGGGCCTACAATGAGCAGTTCTTC.

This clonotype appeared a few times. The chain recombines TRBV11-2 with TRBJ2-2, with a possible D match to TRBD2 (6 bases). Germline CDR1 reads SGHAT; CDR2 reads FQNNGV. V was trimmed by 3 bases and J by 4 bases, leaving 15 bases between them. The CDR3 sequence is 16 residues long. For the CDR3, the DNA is TGTGCCAGCAGCTTGGCGTCGGGAGTGGTCACCGGGGAGCTGTTTTTT. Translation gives CASSLASGVVTGELFF.

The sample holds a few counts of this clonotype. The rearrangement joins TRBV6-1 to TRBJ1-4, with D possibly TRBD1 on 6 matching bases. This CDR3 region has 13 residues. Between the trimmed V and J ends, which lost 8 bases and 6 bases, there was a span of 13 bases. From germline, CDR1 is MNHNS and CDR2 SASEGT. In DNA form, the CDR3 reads TGTGCCAGCCAAGGACAGCCCCATGAAAAACTGTTTTTT. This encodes CASQGQPHEKLFF.

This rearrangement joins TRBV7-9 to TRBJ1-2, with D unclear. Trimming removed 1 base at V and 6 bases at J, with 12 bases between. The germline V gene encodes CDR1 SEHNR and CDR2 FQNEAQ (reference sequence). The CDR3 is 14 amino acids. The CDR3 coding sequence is TGTGCCAGCAGCTTAGAATTACTAGAGGATGGCTACACCTTC. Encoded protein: CASSLELLEDGYTF.

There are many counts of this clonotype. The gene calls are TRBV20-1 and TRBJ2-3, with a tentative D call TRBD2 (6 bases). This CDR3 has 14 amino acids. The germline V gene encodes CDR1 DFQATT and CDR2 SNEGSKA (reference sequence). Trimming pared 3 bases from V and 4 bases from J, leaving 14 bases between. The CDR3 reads CSASTGSGADTQYF. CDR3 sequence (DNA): TGCAGTGCTAGCACCGGGAGTGGCGCAGATACGCAGTATTTT.

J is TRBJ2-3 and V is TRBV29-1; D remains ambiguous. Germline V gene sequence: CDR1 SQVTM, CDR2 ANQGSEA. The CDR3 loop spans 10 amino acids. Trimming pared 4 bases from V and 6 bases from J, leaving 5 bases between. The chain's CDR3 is CSVVSDTQYF. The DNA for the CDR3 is TGCAGCGTTGTTTCGGATACGCAGTATTTT.

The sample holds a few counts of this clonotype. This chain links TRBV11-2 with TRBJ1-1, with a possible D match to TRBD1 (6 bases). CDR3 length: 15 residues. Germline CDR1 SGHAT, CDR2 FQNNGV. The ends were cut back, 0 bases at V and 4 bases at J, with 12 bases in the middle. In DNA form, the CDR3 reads TGTGCCAGCAGCTTAGAGGGGGGGCTGGGCACTGAAGCTTTCTTT. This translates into CASSLEGGLGTEAFF.